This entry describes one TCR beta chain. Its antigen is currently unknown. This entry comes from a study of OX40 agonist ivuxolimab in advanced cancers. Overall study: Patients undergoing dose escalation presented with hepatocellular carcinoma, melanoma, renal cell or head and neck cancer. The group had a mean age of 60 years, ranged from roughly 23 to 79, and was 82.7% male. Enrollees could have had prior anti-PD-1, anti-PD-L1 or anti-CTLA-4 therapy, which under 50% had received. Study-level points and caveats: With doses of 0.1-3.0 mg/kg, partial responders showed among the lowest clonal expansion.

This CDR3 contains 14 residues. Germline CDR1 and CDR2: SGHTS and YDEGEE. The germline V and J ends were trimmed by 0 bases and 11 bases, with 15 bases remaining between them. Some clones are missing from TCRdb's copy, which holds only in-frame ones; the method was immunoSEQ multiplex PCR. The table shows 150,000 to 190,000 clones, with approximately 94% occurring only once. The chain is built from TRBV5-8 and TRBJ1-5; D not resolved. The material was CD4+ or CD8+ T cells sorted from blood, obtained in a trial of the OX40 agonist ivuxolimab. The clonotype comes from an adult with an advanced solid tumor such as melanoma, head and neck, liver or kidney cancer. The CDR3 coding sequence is TGTGCCAGCAGCTTGGAAGTCGCCCGAGCAGCCCAGCATTTT. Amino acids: CASSLEVARAAQHF.